This T cell receptor (beta chain) derives from a study of beta chain features in type 1 diabetes. Study conclusions and caveats: Sequencing used cDNA, and cells with high TCR expression could therefore be over-represented.

The entirety of the isolated RNA underwent reverse transcription, so expressed TCRB transcripts were sequenced. TCRdb's table, derived via immunoSEQ multiplex PCR, lists solely in-frame clones and lacks some. The sample records approximately 400,000 clones, roughly 16% being singletons. This clone was seen only a few times. Its antigen is unknown. It was one heparinised blood draw, averaging about 116 mL, that each donor gave. Sorting that relied on CD45RO/CCR7/CD25/CD127/CD95/CD27 yielded CD4+ naive, central memory, regulatory and stem cell-like memory cells. The germline V gene encodes CDR1 MNHEY and CDR2 SMNVEV (reference sequence). The CDR3 extends over 14 amino acids. The V and J ends lost 5 bases and 7 bases, in that order; junction bases with no gene match: 6.

Sequencing was performed on naive CD4+ T cells from blood. The receptor was isolated from a woman aged 18-30 years in good health. The chain recombines TRBV27 with TRBJ2-7; 12 positions match TRBD2. This CDR3 is CASSPTSGRREQYF. The CDR3 DNA is TGTGCCAGCAGTCCGACTAGCGGGAGACGGGAGCAGTACTTC.